The entry that follows covers one TCR beta chain sequence. The sample comes from a study of T cells in women clearing cervical HPV infection. In the study overall: Case blood was drawn a median approximately 150 days after lesion detection.

Data came from immunoSEQ multiplex PCR; TCRdb stores just in-frame clones and leaves some out. The ten most abundant clones cover about 17% of a sample with approximately 18,000 clones. Sequencing was done on a sample of blood buffy coat. This receptor was obtained from a woman between 18 and 69 years old with a cervical HPV16 infection that either progressed to CIN3+ or cleared (not recorded which).

CDR3 residues: CSARDGAEYRTPYEQYF. CDR3 bases read: TGCAGTGCTAGAGATGGTGCGGAGTACAGGACGCCCTACGAG. This sequence joins TRBV20-1 and TRBJ2-7, with a possible D match to TRBD1 (5 bases). The read ends 3 residues shy of where the CDR3 ends; the end is completed using the germline J gene. CDR3 size: 17 residues. Germline V gene lookup returns CDR1 DFQATT and CDR2 SNEGSKA (reference sequence). With 0 bases removed from V and 2 bases from J, the gap between germline ends came to 20 bases.